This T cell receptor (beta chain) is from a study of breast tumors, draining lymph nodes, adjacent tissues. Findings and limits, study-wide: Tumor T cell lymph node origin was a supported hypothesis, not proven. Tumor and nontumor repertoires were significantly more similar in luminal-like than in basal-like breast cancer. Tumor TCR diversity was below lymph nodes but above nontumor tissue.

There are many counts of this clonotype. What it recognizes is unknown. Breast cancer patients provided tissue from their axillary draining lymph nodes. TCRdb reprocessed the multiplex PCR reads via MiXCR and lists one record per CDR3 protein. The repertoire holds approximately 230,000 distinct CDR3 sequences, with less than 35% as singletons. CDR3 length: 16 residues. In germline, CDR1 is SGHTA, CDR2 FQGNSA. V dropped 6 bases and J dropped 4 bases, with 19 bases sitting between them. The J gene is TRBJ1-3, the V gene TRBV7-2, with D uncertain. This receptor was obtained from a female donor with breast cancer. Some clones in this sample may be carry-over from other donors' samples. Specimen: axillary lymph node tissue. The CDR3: CASSLPTREPGNTIYF. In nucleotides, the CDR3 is TGTGCCAGCAGTTTACCCACTCGGGAACCGGGAAACACCATATATTTT.